These 2 T cell receptor beta chains originate from one sample sequenced in a study of cytomegalovirus exposure and HLA in healthy donors. PCR used 60 Vbeta primers and 13 Jbeta primers. The method was immunoSEQ multiplex PCR; TCRdb's version includes in-frame clones alone and lacks a portion of them. The data show 130,000 or so clones, less than 80% seen once. Material for sequencing was PBMCs. These receptors all come from a man aged 45-65 years in good health and CMV-seropositive.

This clone was seen just once. The chain recombines TRBV7-9 with TRBJ2-5; the match to TRBD2 covers 8 bases. This CDR3 has 16 residues. Germline V lookup: CDR1 SEHNR, CDR2 FQNEAQ (reference sequence). V was pared by 5 bases and J by 4 bases, with 12 bases of the junction left unmatched. The CDR3 coding sequence is TGTGCCAGCAGCCCCCGGGAGGGTGTCATGGGAGAGACCCAGTACTTC. Protein product: CASSPREGVMGETQYF.

This clone has more than one count but fewer than ten. The V gene is TRBV6-1, the J gene TRBJ2-3; TRBD1 aligns across 8 bases. This CDR3 is 16 amino acids long. Trimming at V came to 2 bases and at J to 6 bases, leaving 10 bases not matched to a gene. Germline assignment: CDR1 MNHNS and CDR2 SASEGT. The CDR3 sequence: CASSESAAGGLDTQYF. As DNA, the CDR3 is TGTGCCAGCAGTGAAAGTGCGGCAGGGGGCTTGGATACGCAGTATTTT.